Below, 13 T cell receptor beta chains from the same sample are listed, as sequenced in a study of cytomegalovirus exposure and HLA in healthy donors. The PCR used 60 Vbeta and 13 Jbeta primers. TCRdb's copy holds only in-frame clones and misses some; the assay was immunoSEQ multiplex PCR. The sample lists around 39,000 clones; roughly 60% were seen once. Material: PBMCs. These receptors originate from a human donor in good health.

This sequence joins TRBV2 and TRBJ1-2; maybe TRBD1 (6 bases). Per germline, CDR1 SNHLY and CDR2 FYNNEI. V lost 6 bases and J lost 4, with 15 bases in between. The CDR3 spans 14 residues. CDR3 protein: CASREATGSYGYTF. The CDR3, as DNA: TGTGCCAGCAGGGAGGCTACAGGGAGCTATGGCTACACCTTC.

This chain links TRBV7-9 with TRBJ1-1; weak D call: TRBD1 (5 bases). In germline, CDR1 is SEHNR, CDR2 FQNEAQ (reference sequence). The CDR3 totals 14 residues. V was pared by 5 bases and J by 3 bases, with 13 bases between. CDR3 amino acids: CASSPPGWDTEAFF. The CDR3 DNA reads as TGTGCCAGCAGCCCTCCAGGGTGGGACACTGAAGCTTTCTTT. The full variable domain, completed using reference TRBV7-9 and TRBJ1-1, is DTGVSQNPRHKITKRGQNVTFRCDPISEHNRLYWYRQTLGQGPEFLTYFQNEAQLEKSRLLSDRFSAERPKGSFSTLEIQRTEQGDSAMYLCASSPPGWDTEAFFGQGTRLTVV.

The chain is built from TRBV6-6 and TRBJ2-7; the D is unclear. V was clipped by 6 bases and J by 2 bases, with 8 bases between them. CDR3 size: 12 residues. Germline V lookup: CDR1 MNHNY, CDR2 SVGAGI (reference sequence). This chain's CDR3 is CASSPGTYEQYF. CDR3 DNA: TGTGCCAGCAGCCCAGGAACCTACGAGCAGTACTTC.

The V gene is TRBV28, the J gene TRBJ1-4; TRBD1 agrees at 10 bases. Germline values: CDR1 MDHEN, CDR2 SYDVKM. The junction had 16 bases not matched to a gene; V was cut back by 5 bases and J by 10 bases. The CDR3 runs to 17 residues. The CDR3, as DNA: TGTGCCAGCAGTCCGGGACAGGGGCCGGGGGATCGCGGAAAACTGTTTTTT. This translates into CASSPGQGPGDRGKLFF. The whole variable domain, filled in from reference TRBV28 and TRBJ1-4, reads DVKVTQSSRYLVKRTGEKVFLECVQDMDHENMFWYRQDPGLGLRLIYFSYDVKMKEKGDIPEGYSVSREKKERFSLILESASTNQTSMYLCASSPGQGPGDRGKLFFGSGTQLSVL.

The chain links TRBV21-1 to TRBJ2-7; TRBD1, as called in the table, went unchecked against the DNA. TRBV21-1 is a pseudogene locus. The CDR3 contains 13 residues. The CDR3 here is CAGNHRVFYEQYF. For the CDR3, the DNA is TGTGCCGGGAATCACAGGGTTTTCTACGAGCAGTACTTC.

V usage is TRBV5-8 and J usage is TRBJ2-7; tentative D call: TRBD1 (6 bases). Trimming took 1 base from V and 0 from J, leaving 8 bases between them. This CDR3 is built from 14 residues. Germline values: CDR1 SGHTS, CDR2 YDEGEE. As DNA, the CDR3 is TGTGCCAGCAGCTTGACAGGGAGCTCCTACGAGCAGTACTTC. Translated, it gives CASSLTGSSYEQYF.

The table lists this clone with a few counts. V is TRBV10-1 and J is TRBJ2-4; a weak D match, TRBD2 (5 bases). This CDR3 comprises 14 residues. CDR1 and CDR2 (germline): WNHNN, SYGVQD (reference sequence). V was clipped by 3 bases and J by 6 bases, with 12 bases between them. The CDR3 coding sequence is TGCGCCAGCAGTGATCGGGGTATCGGAAACATTCAGTACTTC. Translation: CASSDRGIGNIQYF.

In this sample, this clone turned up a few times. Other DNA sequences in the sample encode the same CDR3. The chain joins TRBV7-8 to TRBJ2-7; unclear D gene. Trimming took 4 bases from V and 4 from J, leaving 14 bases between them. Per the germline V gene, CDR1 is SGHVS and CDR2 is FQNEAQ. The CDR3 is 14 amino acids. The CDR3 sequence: CASSSARRSYEQYF. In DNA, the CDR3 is TGTGCCAGCAGCTCCGCCCGGCGGTCGTACGAGCAGTACTTC.

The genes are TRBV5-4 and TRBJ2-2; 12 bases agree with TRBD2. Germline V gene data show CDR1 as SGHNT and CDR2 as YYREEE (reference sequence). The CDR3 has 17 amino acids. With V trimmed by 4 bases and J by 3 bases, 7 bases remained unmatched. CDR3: CASSPLAGGLDTGELFF. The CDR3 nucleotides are TGTGCCAGCAGCCCTCTAGCGGGGGGGCTCGACACCGGGGAGCTGTTTTTT.

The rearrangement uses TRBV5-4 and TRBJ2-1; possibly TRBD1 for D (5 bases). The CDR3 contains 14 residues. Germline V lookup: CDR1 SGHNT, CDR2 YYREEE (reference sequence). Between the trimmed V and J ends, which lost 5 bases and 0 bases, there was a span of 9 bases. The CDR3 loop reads CASSPDSSYNEQFF. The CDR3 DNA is TGTGCCAGCAGTCCTGACAGCTCCTACAATGAGCAGTTCTTC.

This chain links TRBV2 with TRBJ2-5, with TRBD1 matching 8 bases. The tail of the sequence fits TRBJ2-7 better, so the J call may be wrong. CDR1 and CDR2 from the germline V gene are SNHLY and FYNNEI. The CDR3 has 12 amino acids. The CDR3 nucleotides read TGTGCCTACACAGGGGGCTCCTACGAGCAGTACTTC. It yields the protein CAYTGGSYEQYF.

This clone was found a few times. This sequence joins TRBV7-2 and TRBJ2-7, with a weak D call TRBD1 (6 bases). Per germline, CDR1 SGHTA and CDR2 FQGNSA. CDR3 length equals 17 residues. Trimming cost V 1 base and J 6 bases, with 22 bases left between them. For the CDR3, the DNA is TGTGCCAGCAGCTTAGGGCCAGGGTTAATTATACAGGGCGAGCAGTACTTC. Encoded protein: CASSLGPGLIIQGEQYF.

DNA of the CDR3: TGCGCCAGCAGTCAACCGAACGGGTTTCTAGATACGCAGTATTTT. It specifies CASSQPNGFLDTQYF. The chain couples TRBV23-1 to TRBJ2-3; no clear D. TRBV23-1 falls under the ORF class, with uncertain function. This CDR3 spans 15 amino acids. V was shortened by 2 bases and J by 5 bases, with 14 bases between the two germline ends.